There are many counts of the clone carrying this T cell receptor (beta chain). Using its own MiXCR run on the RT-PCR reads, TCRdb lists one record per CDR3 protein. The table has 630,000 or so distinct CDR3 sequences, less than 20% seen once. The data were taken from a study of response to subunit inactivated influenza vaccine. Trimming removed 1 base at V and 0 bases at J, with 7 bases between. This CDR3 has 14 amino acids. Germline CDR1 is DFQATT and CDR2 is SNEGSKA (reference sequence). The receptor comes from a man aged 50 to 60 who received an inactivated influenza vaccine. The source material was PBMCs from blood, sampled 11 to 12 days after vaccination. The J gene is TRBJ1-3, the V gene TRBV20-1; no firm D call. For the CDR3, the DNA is TGCAGTGCTAGAGCCGCCAGCTCTGGAAACACCATATATTTT. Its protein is CSARAASSGNTIYF.